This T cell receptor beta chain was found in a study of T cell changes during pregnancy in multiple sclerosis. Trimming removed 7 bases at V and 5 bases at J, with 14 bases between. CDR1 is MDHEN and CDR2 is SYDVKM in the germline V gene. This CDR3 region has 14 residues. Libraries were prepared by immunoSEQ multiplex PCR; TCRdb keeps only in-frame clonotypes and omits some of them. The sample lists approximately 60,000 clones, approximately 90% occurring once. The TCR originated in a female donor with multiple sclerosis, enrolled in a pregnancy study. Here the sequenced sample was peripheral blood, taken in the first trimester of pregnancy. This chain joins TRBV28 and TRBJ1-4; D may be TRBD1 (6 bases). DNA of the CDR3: TGTGCCAGCACCCCGACAGGCGGGAATGAAAAACTGTTTTTT. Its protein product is CASTPTGGNEKLFF.